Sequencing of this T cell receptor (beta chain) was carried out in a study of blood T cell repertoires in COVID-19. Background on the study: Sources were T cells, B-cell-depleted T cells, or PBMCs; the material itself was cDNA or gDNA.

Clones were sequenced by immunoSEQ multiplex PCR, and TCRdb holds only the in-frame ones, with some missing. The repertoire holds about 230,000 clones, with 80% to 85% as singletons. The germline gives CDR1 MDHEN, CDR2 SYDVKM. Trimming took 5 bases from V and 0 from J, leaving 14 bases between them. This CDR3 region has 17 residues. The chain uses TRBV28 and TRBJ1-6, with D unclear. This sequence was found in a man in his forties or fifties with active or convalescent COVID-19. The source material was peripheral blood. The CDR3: CASSPGQESSYNSPLHF. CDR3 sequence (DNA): TGTGCCAGCAGTCCTGGTCAGGAAAGCTCCTATAATTCACCCCTCCACTTT. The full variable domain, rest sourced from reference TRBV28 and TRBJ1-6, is DVKVTQSSRYLVKRTGEKVFLECVQDMDHENMFWYRQDPGLGLRLIYFSYDVKMKEKGDIPEGYSVSREKKERFSLILESASTNQTSMYLCASSPGQESSYNSPLHFGNGTRLTVT.